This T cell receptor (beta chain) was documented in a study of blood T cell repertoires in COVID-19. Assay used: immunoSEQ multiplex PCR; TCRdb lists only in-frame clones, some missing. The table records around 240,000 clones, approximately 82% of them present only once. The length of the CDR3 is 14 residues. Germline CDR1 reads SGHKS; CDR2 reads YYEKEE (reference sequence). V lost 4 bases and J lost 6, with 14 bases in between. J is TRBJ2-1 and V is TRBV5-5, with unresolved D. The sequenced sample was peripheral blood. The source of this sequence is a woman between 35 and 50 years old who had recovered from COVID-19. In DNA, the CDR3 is TGTGCCAGCAGCACCTTAACTGGCGGCAATGAGCAGTTCTTC. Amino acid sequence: CASSTLTGGNEQFF.